This paragraph reports one T cell receptor beta chain. This sample is drawn from a study of beta chain features in type 1 diabetes. Reverse transcribing all isolated RNA meant expressed TCRB transcripts were sequenced. Profiling relied on immunoSEQ multiplex PCR, and the TCRdb table lists in-frame clones only, not all of them. The sample has 400,000 to 600,000 clones; approximately 30% are singletons. The specimen sequenced was naive CD4+ T cells from blood. The sequence came from a man aged 18 to 30 in good health.

The CDR3 DNA reads as TGTGCCAGCAGCAAGACAGTCTCCTATGGCTACACCTTC. Its protein is CASSKTVSYGYTF. The chain recombines TRBV7-9 with TRBJ1-2; tentative D call: TRBD1 (5 bases). V was shortened by 5 bases and J by 4 bases, with 11 bases between the two germline ends. The CDR3 sequence is 13 residues long. Germline V gene lookup returns CDR1 SEHNR and CDR2 FQNEAQ (reference sequence).